These 21 T cell receptor beta chains share one sample of origin, sequenced in a study of breast tumors, draining lymph nodes, adjacent tissues. The lymph nodes were axillary draining lymph nodes from breast cancer patients. Using its own MiXCR run on the multiplex PCR reads, TCRdb lists one record per CDR3 protein. This table has about 130,000 distinct CDR3 sequences, 21% appearing once. The specimen was axillary lymph node tissue. The source of these receptors is a female donor with breast cancer. Some clones in this sample may be carry-over from other donors' samples.

There are many counts of this clonotype. The chain is built from TRBV18 and TRBJ1-2; 7 nucleotides align to TRBD1. V shed 3 bases and J 7 bases; nucleotides not matched to a gene: 5. The germline V gene encodes CDR1 KGHSH and CDR2 LQKENI. The CDR3 runs 13 residues. CDR3: CASSPQTGIGYTF. For the CDR3, the DNA is TGTGCCAGCTCACCTCAGACAGGGATTGGCTACACCTTC.

This clonotype was observed at least ten times. The chain has TRBV24-1 and TRBJ2-3, with 9 bases that match TRBD1. The CDR3 is 15 amino acids. The V gene end was trimmed by 5 bases and the J gene end by 4 bases; junction bases not matched to a gene: 6. Germline V CDR1 and CDR2: KGHDR, SFDVKD. CDR3 sequence: CATSGSGQGPDTQYF. Here the CDR3 DNA reads TGTGCCACCAGTGGGTCGGGACAGGGCCCAGATACGCAGTATTTT.

On this clonotype itself: This may be a read error, as it is one base from a much larger clone. This sequence joins TRBV20-1 and TRBJ2-5, with 8 bases lining up with TRBD2. In germline, CDR1 is DFQATT, CDR2 SNEGSKA (reference sequence). Trimming at V came to 3 bases and at J to 5 bases, leaving 11 bases not matched to a gene. The CDR3 length is 15 residues. CDR3 DNA sequence: TGCAGTGCTAGGGGTGCTCGGGAGGGGTATGAGACCCAGTACTTC. Translated: CSARGAREGYETQYF.

This clonotype was counted ten times or more. The CDR3 sequence: CASSLEWGALRGELFF. The DNA for the CDR3 is TGTGCCAGCAGCTTAGAGTGGGGGGCGCTGCGCGGGGAGCTGTTTTTT. The chain has TRBV7-9 and TRBJ2-2; D possibly uses TRBD1 or TRBD2 (6 bases each). The CDR3 totals 16 residues. The V gene lost 1 base and the J gene lost 7 bases, with 16 bases spanning the gap. Germline assignment: CDR1 SEHNR and CDR2 FQNEAQ (reference sequence).

This chain uses TRBV30 with TRBJ2-1; TRBD2 matches 8 bases. From germline, CDR1 is GTSNPN and CDR2 SVGIG (reference sequence). The trim removed 2 bases at V and 2 bases at J, leaving 2 bases unmatched. The CDR3 contains 14 residues. The CDR3 spells CAWSTSGTYNEQFF. CDR3 DNA sequence: TGTGCCTGGAGTACTAGCGGCACCTACAATGAGCAGTTCTTC.

This clonotype was seen repeatedly, ten times or more. The rearrangement links TRBV4-2 to TRBJ2-7; 7 nucleotides match TRBD2. The CDR3 has 14 residues. Germline V CDR1 and CDR2: LGHNA, YNFKEQ. V dropped 1 base and J dropped 0; count of bases not matched to a gene: 0. The CDR3 coding sequence is TGTGCCAGCAGCCAAGGGACTAGCTCCTACGAGCAGTACTTC. Translating it yields CASSQGTSSYEQYF.

This clonotype was recorded only once. This clone may be a read error of a much larger clone one base away. The genes are TRBV3-1 and TRBJ1-6; no reliable D call. CDR3 length equals 15 residues. Germline values: CDR1 LGHDT, CDR2 YNNKEL (reference sequence). The CDR3 coding sequence is TGTGCCAGCAGCCAAGGATGGGTTGGAAATTCATCCCTCCACTTT. Translation: CASSQGWVGNSSLHF.

This clonotype was picked up a small number of times. The CDR3 bases are TGTGCCAGCAGCTCCGGGACTTTGTATGGCTACACCTTC. It encodes CASSSGTLYGYTF. The chain has TRBV5-5 and TRBJ1-2, with D possibly TRBD1 on 5 matching bases. V was clipped by 3 bases and J by 5 bases, with 11 bases between them. The CDR3 sequence is 13 residues long. The germline V gene has CDR1 SGHKS and CDR2 YYEKEE (reference sequence).

This clonotype was observed at least ten times. This chain links TRBV24-1 with TRBJ2-1; D is undetermined. Trimming took 8 bases from V and 2 from J, leaving 15 bases between them. The CDR3 length is 15 residues. Looked up from germline, CDR1 is KGHDR and CDR2 is SFDVKD. CDR3 protein: CATNKLTRPYNEQFF. As DNA, the CDR3 is TGTGCCACCAACAAACTAACCCGCCCCTACAATGAGCAGTTCTTC.

This clonotype was seen at least ten times. V and J are TRBV7-2 and TRBJ2-5, with 12 bases matching TRBD2. The CDR3 covers 16 residues. Germline-derived CDR1 and CDR2 are SGHTA and FQGNSA. V trimming: 3 bases; J trimming: 3 bases; junction bases outside the gene matches: 5. The CDR3 DNA is TGTGCCAGCAGCTTTCGGACTAGCGGGATCGAAGAGACCCAGTACTTC. It translates to CASSFRTSGIEETQYF.

Concerning this clonotype itself: Possible read error: a much larger clone is one base away. The chain is built from TRBV28 and TRBJ2-7; D is perhaps TRBD2 (5 bases). This CDR3 is built from 13 residues. CDR1 and CDR2 (germline): MDHEN, SYDVKM. The CDR3 sequence: CASSLRLSYGQYF. The CDR3 nucleotides read TGTGCCAGCAGTCTTAGACTATCCTACGGGCAGTACTTC.

Of note for this clonotype: This may be a read error: a much more frequent sequence differs by one nucleotide. The chain joins TRBV7-9 to TRBJ1-3; the D gene is possibly TRBD1 (5 bases). Per the germline V gene, CDR1 is SEHNR and CDR2 is FQNEAQ (reference sequence). This CDR3 spans 15 amino acids. The CDR3 is CASSPAGFSGNTLYF. The CDR3 DNA reads as TGTGCCAGCAGCCCCGCAGGGTTTAGTGGAAACACCTTATATTTT.

Many counts were recorded for this clonotype. The chain uses TRBV5-5 and TRBJ2-3; 7 bases fit TRBD2. The CDR3 consists of 17 residues. The V gene end was trimmed by 4 bases and the J gene end by 6 bases; junction bases not matched to a gene: 17. The V gene's germline CDR1 is SGHKS and CDR2 YYEKEE (reference sequence). CDR3 DNA sequence: TGTGCCAGCAGCCCAGGAGGGGTGGCTAGCGGCTGGGATACGCAGTATTTT. It translates to CASSPGGVASGWDTQYF.

This clonotype was seen ten or more times. The chain uses TRBV6-5 and TRBJ2-3; 9 bases match TRBD2. The CDR3 is 15 residues long. Germline CDR1 and CDR2: MNHEY and SVGAGI. V was clipped by 5 bases and J by 4 bases; unmatched bases: 7. The CDR3 DNA is TGTGCCAGCAGTCCTCTAGCGGGACTCGCAGATACGCAGTATTTT. Translation: CASSPLAGLADTQYF.

This clonotype was seen repeatedly, ten times or more. The genes are TRBV9 and TRBJ2-7; 7 nucleotides match TRBD2. Germline V gene data show CDR1 as SGDLS and CDR2 as YYNGEE. The CDR3 is 17 amino acids. V shed 0 bases and J 5 bases; nucleotides not matched to a gene: 14. CDR3 amino acids: CASSVGVLGGRRDEQYF. The DNA of the CDR3 is TGTGCCAGCAGCGTAGGGGTCCTCGGCGGGAGAAGGGACGAGCAGTACTTC.

In regard to this clonotype: Being one base from a much bigger clone, this may be a read error. The chain carries TRBV6-6 and TRBJ1-2; no definite D call. Germline CDR1 reads MNHNY; CDR2 reads SVGAGI (reference sequence). The V gene lost 7 bases and the J gene lost 6 bases, with 21 bases spanning the gap. The CDR3 is made up of 15 amino acids. DNA for the CDR3: TGTGCCAGCATCCGGGGAGGAGGAAATTTTGATGGCTACACCTTC. This sequence encodes CASIRGGGNFDGYTF.

On this clonotype: A clone one base away is much larger, so this may be a read error. The chain has TRBV5-4 and TRBJ2-7, with TRBD1 matching 9 bases. Trimming cost V 4 bases and J 6 bases; bases outside gene matches: 8. This CDR3 is built from 14 residues. Germline V CDR1 and CDR2: SGHNT, YYREEE (reference sequence). This CDR3 reads CASSPRDREGEQYF. Written as DNA, the CDR3 is TGTGCCAGCAGCCCCCGGGACAGGGAAGGCGAGCAGTACTTC. Drawing the rest from reference TRBV5-4 and TRBJ2-7, the complete variable domain is ETGVTQSPTHLIKTRGQQVTLRCSSQSGHNTVSWYQQALGQGPQFIFQYYREEENGRGNFPPRFSGLQFPNYSSELNVNALELDDSALYLCASSPRDREGEQYFGPGTRLTVT.

This clonotype was seen many times. The chain has TRBV5-1 and TRBJ2-3; D is perhaps TRBD1 (5 bases). Trimming removed 0 bases from V and 3 bases from J, with 8 bases in between. The CDR3 totals 14 residues. CDR1 and CDR2 (germline): SGHRS, YFSETQ. Here the CDR3 reads CASSLGGATDTQYF. The CDR3 nucleotides are TGCGCCAGCAGCTTGGGTGGGGCGACAGATACGCAGTATTTT.

As regards this clonotype: This may be a read error: a much more frequent sequence differs by one nucleotide. The CDR3 protein is CSAQAGTAEYQPQHF. The CDR3 DNA reads as TGCAGTGCCCAAGCCGGGACAGCTGAGTATCAGCCCCAGCATTTT. This chain joins TRBV20-1 and TRBJ1-5, with 7 bases matching TRBD1. CDR1 and CDR2 (germline): DFQATT, SNEGSKA (reference sequence). V trimming: 6 bases; J trimming: 5 bases; junction bases outside the gene matches: 13. This CDR3 region has 15 residues.

A few counts support this clonotype. The J gene is TRBJ2-6, the V gene TRBV6-1; D is unclear. The length of the CDR3 is 16 residues. The germline CDR1 and CDR2 sequences are MNHNS and SASEGT. Trimming removed 1 base at V and 7 bases at J, with 14 bases between. Written as DNA, the CDR3 is TGTGCCAGCAGTGAAGGTGGGCTGAGGAGAGCCAACGTCCTGACTTTC. Its protein product is CASSEGGLRRANVLTF.

Points on this clonotype: A much larger clone lies a single base off, so this may be a read error. The chain links TRBV6-1 to TRBJ2-3, with 9 bases aligning to TRBD2. The CDR3 loop spans 17 amino acids. The V gene's germline CDR1 is MNHNS and CDR2 SASEGT. Unmatched junction bases numbered 9, after V lost 5 bases and J lost 0 bases. The CDR3 region is CASSKISGRISTDTQYF. In DNA, the CDR3 is TGTGCCAGCAGTAAGATCAGCGGGAGGATTAGCACAGATACGCAGTATTTT.